This TCR beta chain is drawn from a study of cytomegalovirus exposure and HLA in healthy donors. The CDR3 sequence is 15 residues long. Trimming pared 3 bases from V and 2 bases from J, leaving 11 bases between. CDR1 and CDR2 (germline): MDHEN, SYDVKM. The primer mix had 60 Vbeta and 13 Jbeta primers. Only in-frame clones appear in the TCRdb table, and some are missing; sequencing was by immunoSEQ multiplex PCR. This repertoire shows 100,000 to 150,000 clones, 70% to 85% found once; its top ten account for approximately 4%. The sequence was collected from a man between 40 and 49 years old in good health and CMV-seropositive. V is TRBV28 and J is TRBJ1-5; D call uncertain. The specimen sequenced was PBMCs. The DNA of the CDR3 is TGTGCCAGCAGTTTCGGCAGGTTTGGCAATCAGCCCCAGCATTTT. Protein product: CASSFGRFGNQPQHF.